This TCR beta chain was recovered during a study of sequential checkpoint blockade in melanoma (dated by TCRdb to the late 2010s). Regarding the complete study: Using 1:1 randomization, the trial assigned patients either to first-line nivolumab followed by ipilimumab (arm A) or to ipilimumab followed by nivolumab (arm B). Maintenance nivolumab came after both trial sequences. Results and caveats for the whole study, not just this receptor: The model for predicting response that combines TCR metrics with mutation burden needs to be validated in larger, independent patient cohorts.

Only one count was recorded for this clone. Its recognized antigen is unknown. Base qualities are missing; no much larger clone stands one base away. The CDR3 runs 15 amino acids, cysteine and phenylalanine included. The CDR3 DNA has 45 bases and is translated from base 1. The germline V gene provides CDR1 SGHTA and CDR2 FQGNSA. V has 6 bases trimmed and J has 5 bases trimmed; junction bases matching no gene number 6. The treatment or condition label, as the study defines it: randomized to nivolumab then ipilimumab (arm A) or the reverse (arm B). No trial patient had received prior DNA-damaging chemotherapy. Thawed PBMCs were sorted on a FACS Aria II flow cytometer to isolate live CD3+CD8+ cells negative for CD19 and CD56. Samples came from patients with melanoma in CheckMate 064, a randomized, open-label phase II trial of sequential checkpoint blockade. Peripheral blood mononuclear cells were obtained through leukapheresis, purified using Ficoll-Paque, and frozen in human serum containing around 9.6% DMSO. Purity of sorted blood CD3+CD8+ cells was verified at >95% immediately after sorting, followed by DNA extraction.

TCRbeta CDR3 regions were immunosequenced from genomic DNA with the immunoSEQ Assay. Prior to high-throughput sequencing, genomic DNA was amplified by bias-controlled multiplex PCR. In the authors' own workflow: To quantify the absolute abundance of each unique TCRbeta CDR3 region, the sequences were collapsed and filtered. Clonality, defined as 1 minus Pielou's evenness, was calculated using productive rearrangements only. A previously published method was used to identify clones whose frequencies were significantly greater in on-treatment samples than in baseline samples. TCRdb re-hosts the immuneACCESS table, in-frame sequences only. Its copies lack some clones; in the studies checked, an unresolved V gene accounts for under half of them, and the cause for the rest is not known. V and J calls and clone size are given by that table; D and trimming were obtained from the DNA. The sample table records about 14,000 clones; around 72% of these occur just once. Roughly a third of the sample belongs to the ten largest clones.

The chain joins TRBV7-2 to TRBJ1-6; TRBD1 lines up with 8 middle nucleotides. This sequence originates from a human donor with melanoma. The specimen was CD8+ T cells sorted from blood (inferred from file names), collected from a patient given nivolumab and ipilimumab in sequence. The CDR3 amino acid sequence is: CASSMDRVHNSPLHF. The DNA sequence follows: TGTGCCAGCAGTATGGACAGGGTCCATAATTCACCCCTCCACTTT.